This T cell receptor beta chain was captured in a study of human T cells and chemical hapten exposure (dated by TCRdb to about 2021). A note on the overall study: For sensitization, 2% DPC in acetone was applied to a roughly 2 cm by roughly 2 cm area of upper inner arm skin. Patients additionally received weekly therapeutic DPC doses to the scalp throughout the approximately 24-week study period. Patch tests used Finn chambers with 0.01% DPC on the upper back, scored after 6 days by International Contact Dermatitis Research Group standards. Alopecia areata with under or over 50% scalp involvement, alopecia totalis and alopecia universalis were represented in the patient cohort, which was mostly female. Libraries were pooled for sequencing, and per-sample TCR yields varied mainly because of small differences in library volumes within the pool. In alopecia patients, the study followed how the peripheral blood TCR repertoire changed in vivo over primary and secondary sensitization to diphenylcyclopropenone (DPC), a hapten. Blood samples were taken from patients before sensitization (week 0) and at 2, 6 and about 24 weeks after DPC sensitization. Roughly 30 alopecia patients provided blood for TCR sequencing at one to four time points (pre-sensitization, 2, 6 and 24 weeks).

As regards this clonotype: The antigen it recognizes is unknown. Base qualities are not recorded, but no much larger clone differs from it by a single base.

Reading the germline V gene (reference sequence) gives CDR1 LNHDA and CDR2 SQIVND. V is pruned by 5 bases and J by 6 bases, leaving 16 bases of the junction without a gene match. Including cysteine and valine, the CDR3 has 18 amino acids. Kept here is only the CDR3 DNA, which spans 54 bases and is read in frame from base 1. The label giving this sample's time point can be read as: patch test 1, 2 weeks after DPC sensitization. Read against the paper, the sample's treatment or condition label means: therapeutic diphenylcyclopropenone sensitization with weekly scalp DPC. At every patch-test visit, the blood draw took place before the patch test was put on. To be eligible, patients had to be aged 18 to 70, diagnosed with alopecia and judged suitable for DPC therapy, while pregnant patients were excluded. Total RNA was extracted from unfractionated whole blood that had been collected in Tempus Blood RNA tubes.

Summary of the overall study and its limitations: Expanded TCRs formed significantly more large CDR3 similarity clusters than pre-sensitization or healthy control sets, consistent with antigen-driven responses. Because every patient had alopecia, a presumed autoimmune disease, the patients' immune response might differ from that of healthy individuals. Repeated subsampling changed both the strength of the expansion versus patch-test correlation and the threshold at which the correlation became significant. DPC sensitization did not change how many TCRs were above 1 in 1000 frequency, and no evidence was found of alterations in global repertoire structure. Patch test score correlated positively with the number of PT1 expanded TCRs, reaching significance at thresholds 8, 16 and 32 but not at 4.

Libraries were constructed by RACE. The data were produced on a NextSeq 500. Library preparation attached unique molecular identifiers to individual cDNA molecules for quantitative, reproducible TCR counting. From each blood RNA sample, both TCR alpha and TCR beta chains were sequenced. The published analysis was carried out like this. Samples had a median of about 90,000 TCRs, with a range from roughly 20,000 to 690,600. V, J and CDR3 annotation of the TCR reads was carried out using the Decombinator software suite. For PS versus PT1 abundance plots, all samples were subsampled to the same number of TCRs (28,000). Expanded TCRs were defined as absent before sensitization and observed at least eight times at the 2-week time point. TCRdb itself trimmed the public reads at Q25 with fastp, ran MiXCR and retained productive beta chains. Merged by CDR3 protein, the rows form single entries marked with the most common genes and DNA. Here the V and J calls rest on TCRdb's processing, not on the authors' analysis. The sample yields 90,000 or so distinct CDR3 sequences; 10% were counted once. The ten most abundant clones make up roughly 2.2% of the sample.

Recombination connected TRBV19 to TRBJ2-7, with 13 bases matching TRBD2. Sample: whole blood, taken in connection with sensitization to the hapten diphenylcyclopropenone (DPC). This clonotype was obtained from a man aged 40-49 years with alopecia areata. Some clones in this sample may be carry-over from other donors' samples. Here is the DNA: TGTGCCAGTAGTCCAATCGGACTAGCGGGAGAGGGCCGTCTCGAGCAGTACGTC. The translation is CASSPIGLAGEGRLEQYV.